This T cell receptor beta chain comes out of a study of cytomegalovirus exposure and HLA in healthy donors. Whole-study findings and limits: By a later analysis, the bulk of CMV-associated TCR beta chains appeared HLA-restricted. When analyzed later, a missense DCLRE1C variant was found to be linked to TCR beta V- and J-gene trimming. Researchers left out some V segments, among them TRBV6-2 and TRBV6-3, as indistinguishable.

Germline CDR1 reads SGDLS; CDR2 reads YYNGEE. Trimming removed 3 bases from V and 3 bases from J, with 12 bases in between. The CDR3 has 14 residues. PCR employed 60 Vbeta and 13 Jbeta primers. Profiled with immunoSEQ multiplex PCR; TCRdb holds only in-frame clones, not every one. The sample gives 200,000 to 250,000 clones, around 80% of which show up once; 0.58% is in the top ten. A remark on this clone: The target antigen is unknown.

The V and J genes are TRBV9 and TRBJ1-1, with D perhaps TRBD1 (5 bases). The receptor was isolated from a woman in her 40s in good health and CMV-seronegative. Sequencing used PBMCs. Here the CDR3 DNA reads TGTGCCAGCAGCGACGACAGACCGTACACTGAAGCTTTCTTT. This translates into CASSDDRPYTEAFF.